The 19 T cell receptor beta chains below were found in one sample sequenced in a study of shared clonotypes between healthy human individuals. Generated by immunoSEQ multiplex PCR, the TCRdb table keeps only in-frame clones and is missing some. Of 75,000 to 100,000 clones listed, roughly 50% are singletons. Source material: PBMCs. The origin of the receptors is a woman in her forties in good health. Some clones in this sample may be carry-over from other donors' samples.

This clone was observed a few times. The chain couples TRBV28 to TRBJ1-1, with 8 bases matching TRBD1. J gave up 3 bases and V 5 bases, and 11 bases lay outside the gene matches. CDR3 length: 16 amino acids. The germline gives CDR1 MDHEN, CDR2 SYDVKM. The CDR3 protein is CASSVPRGRGDTEAFF. In DNA, the CDR3 is TGTGCCAGCAGTGTGCCCAGGGGGCGCGGGGACACTGAAGCTTTCTTT. Full variable domain (remainder filled in from reference TRBV28 and TRBJ1-1): DVKVTQSSRYLVKRTGEKVFLECVQDMDHENMFWYRQDPGLGLRLIYFSYDVKMKEKGDIPEGYSVSREKKERFSLILESASTNQTSMYLCASSVPRGRGDTEAFFGQGTRLTVV.

This clone was observed many times. The rearrangement links TRBV28 to TRBJ2-7; 7 positions agree with TRBD2. Per germline, CDR1 MDHEN and CDR2 SYDVKM. CDR3 size: 14 residues. V shed 9 bases and J 3 bases; nucleotides not matched to a gene: 11. The CDR3 DNA follows: TGTGCCAGTTCCCCAGGGACTACAGTCTACGAGCAGTACTTC. Amino acids: CASSPGTTVYEQYF.

Of note for this clone: Mismatch with germline at one junction end may stem from a read error. V and J are TRBV4-3 and TRBJ2-6; the D gene is possibly TRBD1 (5 bases). This CDR3 is built from 16 residues. CDR1 and CDR2 from the germline V gene are LGHNA and YSLEER. CDR3 in DNA: TGCGCCAGCAGCCAAGAATACGTTACTGGGGCCGACGTCCTGACTTTC. Protein: CASSQEYVTGADVLTF.

The rearrangement uses TRBV7-9 and TRBJ2-5; 7 nucleotides match TRBD1. The J call is in doubt because the DNA end fits TRBJ2-7 better. This CDR3 has 12 residues. Germline assignment: CDR1 SEHNR and CDR2 FQNEAQ (reference sequence). CDR3 coding DNA: TGTGCCAGCCGCGAGACAGGGAGCGAGCAGTACTTC. Translation gives CASRETGSEQYF.

Many counts were recorded for this clone. The chain recombines TRBV7-9 with TRBJ2-2; the match to TRBD1 covers 8 bases. This CDR3 is built from 15 residues. The J segment lost 1 base and the V segment lost 5 bases, leaving 3 bases of the junction unmatched. CDR1 and CDR2 from the germline V gene are SEHNR and FQNEAQ (reference sequence). Written as DNA, the CDR3 is TGTGCCAGCAGCCAGGGACAGGTGAACACCGGGGAGCTGTTTTTT. Encoded protein: CASSQGQVNTGELFF.

The J gene is TRBJ2-1, the V gene TRBV4-1; 9 bases are a match to TRBD2. CDR3 length equals 17 residues. V lost 0 bases to trimming and J lost 5 bases; unmatched junction nucleotides: 8. From germline, CDR1 is MGHRA and CDR2 YSYEKL. This chain's CDR3 is CASSQDMASGRNNEQFF. The CDR3 bases are TGCGCCAGCAGCCAAGATATGGCAAGCGGGAGGAACAATGAGCAGTTCTTC.

About this clone: The same CDR3 is also encoded by other DNA sequences in this sample. The CDR3 nucleotides read TGTGCCAGCAGTTCCAGGGTGTCGAACACCGGGGAGCTGTTTTTT. Protein sequence: CASSSRVSNTGELFF. The chain recombines TRBV28 with TRBJ2-2, with D perhaps matching TRBD1 (5 bases). Germline CDR1 is MDHEN and CDR2 is SYDVKM. This CDR3 contains 15 residues. The germline V and J ends were trimmed by 4 bases and 0 bases, with 9 bases remaining between them.

The chain has TRBV4-1 and TRBJ1-6; maybe TRBD1 (6 bases). Trimming stripped 4 bases from V and 10 bases from J, with 20 bases between. The CDR3 totals 16 residues. Germline CDR1 is MGHRA and CDR2 is YSYEKL. CDR3 sequence reads: CASSPRREGVRSPLHF. The DNA of the CDR3 is TGCGCCAGCAGCCCTCGCCGGGAGGGGGTTCGGTCACCCCTCCACTTT.

The gene calls are TRBV7-6 and TRBJ2-7, with 8 bases identical to TRBD1. This CDR3 has 14 amino acids. The junction had 3 bases not matched to a gene; V was cut back by 5 bases and J by 0 bases. The germline gives CDR1 SGHVS, CDR2 FNYEAQ. The DNA of the CDR3 is TGTGCCAGCAGCCTACAGGGGGGCTCCTACGAGCAGTACTTC. It codes for CASSLQGGSYEQYF.

This clone was counted ten times or more. Other nucleotide sequences in the sample specify the same CDR3. The chain carries TRBV5-1 and TRBJ1-1, with TRBD1 as a possible D gene (5 bases). The CDR3 is made up of 16 amino acids. CDR1 is SGHRS and CDR2 is YFSETQ in the germline V gene. Trimming pared 4 bases from V and 2 bases from J, leaving 18 bases between. CDR3 in DNA: TGCGCCAGCAGCCGAGCATCGGGACCGAGAAACACTGAAGCTTTCTTT. As protein: CASSRASGPRNTEAFF.

The chain links TRBV29-1 to TRBJ2-3, with 12 bases identical to TRBD2. J gave up 5 bases and V 6 bases, and 9 bases lay outside the gene matches. The CDR3 spans 15 residues. Germline CDR1 is SQVTM and CDR2 is ANQGSEA. CDR3 amino acids: CSVPTSGSLGDTQYF. The CDR3 nucleotides are TGCAGCGTCCCGACTAGCGGGAGTCTGGGAGATACGCAGTATTTT.

This sequence joins TRBV6-5 and TRBJ1-3, with D hard to call. The germline CDR1 and CDR2 sequences are MNHEY and SVGAGI. Trimming removed 0 bases from V and 9 bases from J, with 9 bases in between. This CDR3 is built from 13 residues. CDR3 residues: CASSYSLAGTIYF. For the CDR3, the DNA is TGTGCCAGCAGTTACTCCCTTGCGGGCACCATATATTTT.

The chain combines TRBV7-3 with TRBJ2-2; 7 bases align to TRBD1. Germline CDR1 is SGHTA and CDR2 is FQGTGA. The CDR3 contains 15 residues. Losses at the gene ends were 5 bases for V and 4 bases for J; bases not matched to a gene: 7. This CDR3 reads CASSPGQTGTGELFF. CDR3 DNA sequence: TGTGCCAGCAGCCCGGGACAGACAGGCACCGGGGAGCTGTTTTTT.

The rearrangement links TRBV4-3 to TRBJ2-2; TRBD1 aligns across 7 bases. CDR1 and CDR2 (germline): LGHNA, YSLEER. The CDR3 extends over 14 amino acids. The V and J ends lost 0 bases and 7 bases, in that order; junction bases with no gene match: 2. CDR3 nucleotides: TGCGCCAGCAGCCAAGATGACAGGGTCGGGGAGCTGTTTTTT. This translates into CASSQDDRVGELFF.

The V gene is TRBV28, the J gene TRBJ2-1, with D tentatively TRBD1 (6 bases). CDR1 MDHEN and CDR2 SYDVKM come from the germline V gene. The CDR3 has 13 residues. With 6 bases removed from V and 3 bases from J, the gap between germline ends came to 9 bases. CDR3 DNA: TGTGCCAGCAGCCTGGACAGCTACAATGAGCAGTTCTTC. Protein product: CASSLDSYNEQFF.

The rearrangement links TRBV30 to TRBJ1-5; D might be TRBD1 (6 bases). The germline gives CDR1 GTSNPN, CDR2 SVGIG (reference sequence). The CDR3 is 13 amino acids. V was trimmed by 0 bases and J by 7 bases, leaving 10 bases between them. The CDR3 protein is CAWSVRGFQPQHF. The CDR3 DNA reads TGTGCCTGGAGTGTGAGGGGGTTCCAGCCCCAGCATTTT. Supplemented by reference TRBV30 and TRBJ1-5, the full variable domain reads SQTIHQWPATLVQPVGSPLSLECTVEGTSNPNLYWYRQAAGRGLQLLFYSVGIGQISSEVPQNLSASRPQDRQFILSSKKLLLSDSGFYLCAWSVRGFQPQHFGDGTRLSIL.

This clone was seen at least ten times. The J gene is TRBJ2-3, the V gene TRBV7-6; TRBD2 matches at 10 bases. With V trimmed by 5 bases and J by 0 bases, 2 bases remained unmatched. Germline loops: CDR1 SGHVS, CDR2 FNYEAQ. The CDR3 runs 15 residues. The CDR3 region is CASSQTSGSTDTQYF. CDR3 in DNA: TGTGCCAGCAGCCAGACTAGCGGGAGCACAGATACGCAGTATTTT. Using reference TRBV7-6 and TRBJ2-3 for the parts outside the CDR3, the full variable domain is GAGVSQSPRYKVTKRGQDVALRCDPISGHVSLYWYRQALGQGPEFLTYFNYEAQQDKSGLPNDRFSAERPEGSISTLTIQRTEQRDSAMYRCASSQTSGSTDTQYFGPGTRLTVL.

The chain is built from TRBV28 and TRBJ2-7, with D possibly called TRBD1 or TRBD2 (5 bases each). The length of the CDR3 is 15 residues. The ends were cut back, 3 bases at V and 6 bases at J, with 18 bases in the middle. Per germline, CDR1 MDHEN and CDR2 SYDVKM. The CDR3 region is CASSLWGQGEIEQYF. The CDR3 DNA sequence: TGTGCCAGCAGTTTGTGGGGCCAGGGAGAAATCGAGCAGTACTTC.

The sample holds many counts of this clone. Additional DNA sequences in this sample encode the identical CDR3. The chain couples TRBV7-8 to TRBJ1-2, with TRBD1 as a possible D gene (5 bases). Germline values: CDR1 SGHVS, CDR2 FQNEAQ. Between the trimmed V and J ends, which lost 6 bases and 0 bases, there was a span of 17 bases. The CDR3 is 16 residues long. CDR3 sequence reads: CASSRTGTASNYGYTF. CDR3 nucleotides: TGTGCCAGCAGTCGAACCGGGACGGCCTCTAACTATGGCTACACCTTC.